This section outlines one T cell receptor (beta chain) sequence together with its context. The antigen remains unidentified. This sample is part of a study of type 1 and type 2 diabetes patients. Points from the study as a whole: Type 1 diabetes repertoires were significantly less diverse than type 2 diabetes ones. In type 2 diabetes, highly-expanded CD4+ clones took a median around 4% of reads.

The PCR template was genomic DNA. Amplification of the beta chain CDR3 used 30 forward and 13 reverse multiplex primers. TCRdb re-called the multiplex PCR reads with MiXCR, one entry per CDR3 protein. This sample has about 290,000 distinct CDR3 sequences, with more than 40% found just once. The CDR3 spans 17 residues. Losses at the gene ends were 8 bases for V and 3 bases for J; bases not matched to a gene: 13. Germline CDR1 WSHSY, CDR2 SAAADI. Sequencing used peripheral blood mononuclear cells (PBMCs). This sequence joins TRBV10-2 and TRBJ2-3; 11 bases fit TRBD2. This TCR was sampled from a man younger than 30 with type 2 diabetes. DNA of the CDR3: TGCGCCAGCGGGGCTAGCGGGGGGTCTAGAGTGACAGATACGCAGTATTTT. As protein: CASGASGGSRVTDTQYF.